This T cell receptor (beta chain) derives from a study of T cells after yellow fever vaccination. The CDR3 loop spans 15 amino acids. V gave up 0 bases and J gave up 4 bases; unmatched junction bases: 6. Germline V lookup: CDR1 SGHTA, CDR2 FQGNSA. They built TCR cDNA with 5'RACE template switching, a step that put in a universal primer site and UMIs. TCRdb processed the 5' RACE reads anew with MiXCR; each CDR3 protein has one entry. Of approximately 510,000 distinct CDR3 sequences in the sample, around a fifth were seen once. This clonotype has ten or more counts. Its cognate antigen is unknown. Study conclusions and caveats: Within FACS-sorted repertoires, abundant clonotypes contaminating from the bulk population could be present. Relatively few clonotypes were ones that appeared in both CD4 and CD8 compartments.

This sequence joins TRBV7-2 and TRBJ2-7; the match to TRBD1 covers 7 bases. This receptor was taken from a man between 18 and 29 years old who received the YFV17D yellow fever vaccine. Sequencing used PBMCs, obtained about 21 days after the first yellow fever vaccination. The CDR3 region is CASSLAQGTEYEQYV. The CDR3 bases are TGTGCCAGCAGCTTAGCGCAGGGGACAGAGTACGAGCAGTACGTC.